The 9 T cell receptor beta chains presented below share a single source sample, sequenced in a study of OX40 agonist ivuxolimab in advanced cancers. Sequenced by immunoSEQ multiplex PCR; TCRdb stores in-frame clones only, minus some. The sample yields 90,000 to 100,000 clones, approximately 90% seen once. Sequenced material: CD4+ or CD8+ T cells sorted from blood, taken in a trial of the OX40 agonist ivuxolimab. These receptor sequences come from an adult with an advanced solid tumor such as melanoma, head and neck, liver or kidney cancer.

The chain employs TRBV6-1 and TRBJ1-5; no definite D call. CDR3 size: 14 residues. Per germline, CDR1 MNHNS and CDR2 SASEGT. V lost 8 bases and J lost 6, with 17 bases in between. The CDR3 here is CASLTDGGSQPQHF. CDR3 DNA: TGTGCCAGCTTGACGGACGGTGGAAGTCAGCCCCAGCATTTT.

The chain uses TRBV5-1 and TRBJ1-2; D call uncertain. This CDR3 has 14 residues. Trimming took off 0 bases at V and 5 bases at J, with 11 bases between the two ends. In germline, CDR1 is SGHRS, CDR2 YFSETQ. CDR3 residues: CASSLAQSEYGYTF. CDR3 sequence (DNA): TGCGCCAGCAGCTTGGCCCAGTCCGAATATGGCTACACCTTC.

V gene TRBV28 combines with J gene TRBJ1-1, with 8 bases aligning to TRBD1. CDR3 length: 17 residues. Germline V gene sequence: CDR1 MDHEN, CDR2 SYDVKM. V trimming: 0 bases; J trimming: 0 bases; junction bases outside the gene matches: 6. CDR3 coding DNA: TGTGCCAGCAGTTTATGGGGGACAGGACTTATGAACACTGAAGCTTTCTTT. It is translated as CASSLWGTGLMNTEAFF. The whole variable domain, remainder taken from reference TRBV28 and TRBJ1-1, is DVKVTQSSRYLVKRTGEKVFLECVQDMDHENMFWYRQDPGLGLRLIYFSYDVKMKEKGDIPEGYSVSREKKERFSLILESASTNQTSMYLCASSLWGTGLMNTEAFFGQGTRLTVV.

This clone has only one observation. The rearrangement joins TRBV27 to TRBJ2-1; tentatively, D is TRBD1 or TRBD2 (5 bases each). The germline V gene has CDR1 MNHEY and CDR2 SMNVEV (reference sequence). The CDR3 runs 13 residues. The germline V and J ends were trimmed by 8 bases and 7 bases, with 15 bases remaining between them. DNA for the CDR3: TGTGCCAGCTGTATTCAGGGCGGGAATGAGCAGTTCTTC. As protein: CASCIQGGNEQFF.

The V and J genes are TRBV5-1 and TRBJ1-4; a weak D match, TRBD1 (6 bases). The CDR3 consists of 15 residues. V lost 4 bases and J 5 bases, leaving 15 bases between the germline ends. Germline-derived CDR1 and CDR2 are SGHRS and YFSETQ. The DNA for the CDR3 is TGCGCCAGCAGCCCGGTGGACAGCATCAATGAAAAACTGTTTTTT. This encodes CASSPVDSINEKLFF. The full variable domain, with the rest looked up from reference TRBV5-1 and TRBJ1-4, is KAGVTQTPRYLIKTRGQQVTLSCSPISGHRSVSWYQQTPGQGLQFLFEYFSETQRNKGNFPGRFSGRQFSNSRSEMNVSTLELGDSALYLCASSPVDSINEKLFFGSGTQLSVL.

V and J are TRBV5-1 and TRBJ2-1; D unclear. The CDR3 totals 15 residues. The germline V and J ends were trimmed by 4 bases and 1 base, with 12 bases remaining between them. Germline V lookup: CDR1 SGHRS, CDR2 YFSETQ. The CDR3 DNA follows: TGCGCCAGCAGCCGCGAAATAGGGTCCTACAATGAGCAGTTCTTC. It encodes CASSREIGSYNEQFF.

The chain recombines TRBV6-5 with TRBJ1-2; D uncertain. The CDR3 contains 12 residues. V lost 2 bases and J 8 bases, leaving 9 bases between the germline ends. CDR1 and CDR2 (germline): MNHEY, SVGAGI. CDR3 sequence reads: CASSYQSYGYTF. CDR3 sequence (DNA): TGTGCCAGCAGTTACCAGAGTTACGGCTACACCTTC.

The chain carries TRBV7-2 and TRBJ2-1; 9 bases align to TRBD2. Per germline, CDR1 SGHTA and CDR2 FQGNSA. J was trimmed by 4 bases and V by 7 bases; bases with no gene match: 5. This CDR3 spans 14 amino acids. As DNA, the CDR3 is TGTGCCAGCACCGATCTAGCGGGATACAATGAGCAGTTCTTC. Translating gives CASTDLAGYNEQFF.

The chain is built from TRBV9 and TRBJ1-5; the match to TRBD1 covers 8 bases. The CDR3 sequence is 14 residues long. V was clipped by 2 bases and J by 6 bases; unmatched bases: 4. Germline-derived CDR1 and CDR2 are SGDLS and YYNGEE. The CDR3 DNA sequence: TGTGCCAGCAGCGTGGGACAGGTGGGTCAGCCCCAGCATTTT. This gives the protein CASSVGQVGQPQHF. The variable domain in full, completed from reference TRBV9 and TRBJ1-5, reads DSGVTQTPKHLITATGQRVTLRCSPRSGDLSVYWYQQSLDQGLQFLIQYYNGEERAKGNILERFSAQQFPDLHSELNLSSLELGDSALYFCASSVGQVGQPQHFGDGTRLSIL.